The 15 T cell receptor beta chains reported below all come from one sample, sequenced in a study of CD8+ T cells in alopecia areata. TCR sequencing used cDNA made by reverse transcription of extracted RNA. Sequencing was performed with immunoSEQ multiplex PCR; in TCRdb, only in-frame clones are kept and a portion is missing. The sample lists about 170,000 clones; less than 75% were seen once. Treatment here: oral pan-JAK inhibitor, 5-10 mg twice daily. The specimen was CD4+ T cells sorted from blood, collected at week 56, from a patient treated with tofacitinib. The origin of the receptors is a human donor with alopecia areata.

CDR3 sequence: CAWSRASGGMDTQYF. CDR3 bases: TGTGCCTGGAGTCGCGCTAGCGGGGGGATGGATACGCAGTATTTT. The rearrangement links TRBV30 to TRBJ2-3; 11 bases agree with TRBD2. The CDR3 is 15 residues long. Germline V gene sequence: CDR1 GTSNPN, CDR2 SVGIG (reference sequence). The trim removed 2 bases at V and 6 bases at J, leaving 7 bases unmatched.

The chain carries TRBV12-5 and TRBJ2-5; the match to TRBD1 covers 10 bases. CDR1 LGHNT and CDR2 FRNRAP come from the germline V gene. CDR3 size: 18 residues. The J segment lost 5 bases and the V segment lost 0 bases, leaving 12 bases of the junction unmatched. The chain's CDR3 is CASGLVRLAGQGLETQYF. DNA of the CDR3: TGTGCTAGTGGTTTGGTACGATTGGCGGGACAGGGGTTGGAGACCCAGTACTTC.

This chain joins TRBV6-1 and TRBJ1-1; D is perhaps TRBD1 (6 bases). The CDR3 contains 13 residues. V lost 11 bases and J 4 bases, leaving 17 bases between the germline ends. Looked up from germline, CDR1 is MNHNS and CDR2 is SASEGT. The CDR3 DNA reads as TGTGCCGTACAACCGGGGGGCCGCACTGAAGCTTTCTTT. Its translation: CAVQPGGRTEAFF.

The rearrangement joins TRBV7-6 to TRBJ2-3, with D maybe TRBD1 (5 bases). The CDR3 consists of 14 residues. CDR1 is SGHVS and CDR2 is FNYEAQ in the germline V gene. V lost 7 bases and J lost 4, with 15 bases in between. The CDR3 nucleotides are TGTGCCAGCACCGAAGGGGTAGCAGCAGATACGCAGTATTTT. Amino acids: CASTEGVAADTQYF.

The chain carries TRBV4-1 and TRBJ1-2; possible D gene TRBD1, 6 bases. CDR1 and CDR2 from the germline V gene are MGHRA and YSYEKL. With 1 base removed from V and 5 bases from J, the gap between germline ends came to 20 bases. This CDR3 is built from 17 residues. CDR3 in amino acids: CASSQGSGAQGHYGYTF. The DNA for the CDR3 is TGCGCCAGCAGCCAAGGGTCTGGGGCGCAGGGGCATTATGGCTACACCTTC.

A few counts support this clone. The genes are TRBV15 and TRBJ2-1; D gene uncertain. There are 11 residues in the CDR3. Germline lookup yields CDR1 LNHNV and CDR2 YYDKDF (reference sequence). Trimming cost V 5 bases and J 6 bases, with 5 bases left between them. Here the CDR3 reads CATSSLNEQFF. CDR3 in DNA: TGTGCCACCAGCTCCCTCAATGAGCAGTTCTTC. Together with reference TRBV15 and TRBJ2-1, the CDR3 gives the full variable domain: DAMVIQNPRYQVTQFGKPVTLSCSQTLNHNVMYWYQQKSSQAPKLLFHYYDKDFNNEADTPDNFQSRRPNTSFCFLDIRSPGLGDTAMYLCATSSLNEQFFGPGTRLTVL.

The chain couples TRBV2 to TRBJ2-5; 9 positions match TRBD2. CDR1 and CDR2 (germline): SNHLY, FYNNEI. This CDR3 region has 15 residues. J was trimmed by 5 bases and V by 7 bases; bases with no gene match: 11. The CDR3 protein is CASNELGLAGETQYF. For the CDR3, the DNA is TGTGCCAGCAACGAGCTGGGACTAGCTGGGGAGACCCAGTACTTC. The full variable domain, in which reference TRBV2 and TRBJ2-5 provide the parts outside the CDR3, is EPEVTQTPSHQVTQMGQEVILRCVPISNHLYFYWYRQILGQKVEFLVSFYNNEISEKSEIFDDQFSVERPDGSNFTLKIRSTKLEDSAMYFCASNELGLAGETQYFGPGTRLLVL.

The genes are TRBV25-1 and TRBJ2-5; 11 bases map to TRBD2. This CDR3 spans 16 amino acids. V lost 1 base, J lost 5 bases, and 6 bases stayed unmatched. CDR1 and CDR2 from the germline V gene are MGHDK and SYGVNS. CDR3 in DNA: TGTGCCAGCAGTGAATTTAGCGGGGGGGCCTTGGAGACCCAGTACTTC. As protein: CASSEFSGGALETQYF.

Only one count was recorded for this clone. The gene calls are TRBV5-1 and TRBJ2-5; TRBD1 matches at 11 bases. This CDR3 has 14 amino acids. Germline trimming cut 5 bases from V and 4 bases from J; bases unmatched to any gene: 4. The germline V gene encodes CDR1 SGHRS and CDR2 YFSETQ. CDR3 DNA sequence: TGCGCCAGCAGTGGGACAGGGGGATCAGAGACCCAGTACTTC. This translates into CASSGTGGSETQYF.

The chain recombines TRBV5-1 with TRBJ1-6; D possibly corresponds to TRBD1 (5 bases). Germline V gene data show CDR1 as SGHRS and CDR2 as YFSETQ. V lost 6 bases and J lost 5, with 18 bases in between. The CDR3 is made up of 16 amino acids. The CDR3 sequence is CASKGVRDLDNSPLHF. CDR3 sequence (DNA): TGCGCCAGCAAAGGAGTGCGGGACCTGGATAATTCACCCCTCCACTTT.

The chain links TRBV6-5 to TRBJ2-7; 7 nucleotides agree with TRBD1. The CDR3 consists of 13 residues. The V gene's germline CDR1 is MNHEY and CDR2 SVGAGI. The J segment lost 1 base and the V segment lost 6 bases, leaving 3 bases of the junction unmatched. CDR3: CASRSDRSYEQYF. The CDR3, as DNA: TGTGCCAGCAGGTCGGACAGGTCCTACGAGCAGTACTTC.

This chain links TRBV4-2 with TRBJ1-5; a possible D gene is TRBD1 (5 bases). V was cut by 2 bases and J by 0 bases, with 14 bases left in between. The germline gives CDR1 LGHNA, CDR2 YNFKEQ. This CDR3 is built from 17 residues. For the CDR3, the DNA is TGTGCCAGCAGCCAATACCAACAGGATTATAGCAATCAGCCCCAGCATTTT. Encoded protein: CASSQYQQDYSNQPQHF.

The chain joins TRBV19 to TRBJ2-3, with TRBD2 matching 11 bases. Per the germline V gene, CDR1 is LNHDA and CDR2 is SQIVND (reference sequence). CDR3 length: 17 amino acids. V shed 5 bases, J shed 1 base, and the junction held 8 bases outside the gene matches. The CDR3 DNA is TGTGCCAGTAGTTCCTCGACTAGCGGGACTCGCACAGATACGCAGTATTTT. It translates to CASSSSTSGTRTDTQYF.

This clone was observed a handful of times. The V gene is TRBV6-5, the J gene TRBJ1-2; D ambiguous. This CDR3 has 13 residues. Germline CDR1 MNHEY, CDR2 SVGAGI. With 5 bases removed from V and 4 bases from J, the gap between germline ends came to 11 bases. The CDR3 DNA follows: TGTGCCAGCAGTGCGGACGGACCCTATGGCTACACCTTC. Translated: CASSADGPYGYTF.

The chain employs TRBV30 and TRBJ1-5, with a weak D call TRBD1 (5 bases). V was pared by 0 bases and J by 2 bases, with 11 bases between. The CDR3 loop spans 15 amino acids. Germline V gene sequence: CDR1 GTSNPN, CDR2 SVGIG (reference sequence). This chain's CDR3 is CAWSVLGEGNQPQHF. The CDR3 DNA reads TGTGCCTGGAGTGTACTGGGGGAAGGCAATCAGCCCCAGCATTTT.